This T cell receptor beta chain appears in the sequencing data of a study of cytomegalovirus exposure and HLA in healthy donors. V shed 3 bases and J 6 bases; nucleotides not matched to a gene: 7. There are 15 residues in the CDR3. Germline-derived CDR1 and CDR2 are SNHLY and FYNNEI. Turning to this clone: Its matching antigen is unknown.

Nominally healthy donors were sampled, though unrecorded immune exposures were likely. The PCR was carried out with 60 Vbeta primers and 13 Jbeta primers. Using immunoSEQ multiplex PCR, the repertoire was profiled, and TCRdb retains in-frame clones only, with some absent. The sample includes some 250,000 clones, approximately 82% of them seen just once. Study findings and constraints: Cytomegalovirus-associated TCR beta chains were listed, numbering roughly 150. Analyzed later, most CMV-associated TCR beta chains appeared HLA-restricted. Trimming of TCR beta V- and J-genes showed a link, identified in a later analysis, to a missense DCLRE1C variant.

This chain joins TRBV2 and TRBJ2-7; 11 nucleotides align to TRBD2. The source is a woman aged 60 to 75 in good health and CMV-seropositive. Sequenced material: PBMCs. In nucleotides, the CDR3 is TGTGCCAGCAGTGACTTCGGACTAGCGGGCGCCGAGCAGTACTTC. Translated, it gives CASSDFGLAGAEQYF. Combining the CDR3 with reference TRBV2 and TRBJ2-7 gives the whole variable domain EPEVTQTPSHQVTQMGQEVILRCVPISNHLYFYWYRQILGQKVEFLVSFYNNEISEKSEIFDDQFSVERPDGSNFTLKIRSTKLEDSAMYFCASSDFGLAGAEQYFGPGTRLTVT.